Shown below are 13 T cell receptor beta chains from a single sample sequenced in a study of shared clonotypes between healthy human individuals. Sequenced by immunoSEQ multiplex PCR; TCRdb stores in-frame clones only, minus some. The table records more than 1.2 million clones, just under 99% of them present only once. Material: naive CD4+ T cells sorted from blood. Subset meaning: CD45RA+ positively selected. These receptors all stem from a man aged 25 to 40 in good health.

The V and J genes are TRBV5-6 and TRBJ1-1, with a weak D call TRBD1 (6 bases). Between the trimmed V and J ends, which lost 1 base and 1 base, there was a span of 14 bases. CDR1 SGHDT and CDR2 YYEEEE come from the germline V gene. The CDR3 is 16 amino acids. The CDR3 DNA follows: TGTGCCAGCAGCTTGACGGGGGCAGGGGCGAACACTGAAGCTTTCTTT. Its translation: CASSLTGAGANTEAFF.

V usage is TRBV5-1 and J usage is TRBJ1-1; 8 bases align to TRBD1. CDR1 is SGHRS and CDR2 is YFSETQ in the germline V gene. V lost 0 bases, J lost 4 bases, and 2 bases stayed unmatched. The CDR3 consists of 14 residues. CDR3 bases: TGCGCCAGCAGCTTGGGGGACAGGAGCACTGAAGCTTTCTTT. Its translation is CASSLGDRSTEAFF. The whole variable domain, filled in from reference TRBV5-1 and TRBJ1-1, reads KAGVTQTPRYLIKTRGQQVTLSCSPISGHRSVSWYQQTPGQGLQFLFEYFSETQRNKGNFPGRFSGRQFSNSRSEMNVSTLELGDSALYLCASSLGDRSTEAFFGQGTRLTVV.

The chain uses TRBV28 and TRBJ1-4; D is perhaps TRBD1 (6 bases). V was cut by 8 bases and J by 7 bases, with 17 bases left in between. CDR1 MDHEN and CDR2 SYDVKM come from the germline V gene. The CDR3 extends over 14 amino acids. This CDR3 is CASSSGGLGEKLFF. The CDR3 coding sequence is TGTGCCAGCTCCTCGGGGGGCCTGGGTGAAAAACTGTTTTTT. The full variable domain, completed using reference TRBV28 and TRBJ1-4, is DVKVTQSSRYLVKRTGEKVFLECVQDMDHENMFWYRQDPGLGLRLIYFSYDVKMKEKGDIPEGYSVSREKKERFSLILESASTNQTSMYLCASSSGGLGEKLFFGSGTQLSVL.

The chain combines TRBV5-1 with TRBJ2-5; TRBD1 might be the D (6 bases). CDR3 length equals 14 residues. Germline CDR1 reads SGHRS; CDR2 reads YFSETQ. V lost 3 bases, J lost 4 bases, and 13 bases lay in between. The CDR3: CASSSTGQIETQYF. As DNA, the CDR3 is TGCGCCAGCAGCTCTACAGGGCAAATAGAGACCCAGTACTTC.

The chain has TRBV4-1 and TRBJ1-2; D might be TRBD1 (5 bases). V lost 3 bases and J lost 1, with 15 bases in between. Looked up from germline, CDR1 is MGHRA and CDR2 is YSYEKL. This CDR3 is 16 amino acids long. The CDR3 DNA reads as TGCGCCAGCAGCCACGGGGGGAGAGCGGTTAACTATGGCTACACCTTC. Translated: CASSHGGRAVNYGYTF.

V gene TRBV28 combines with J gene TRBJ1-1; D perhaps matches TRBD1 (5 bases). The V end was cut by 8 bases, the J end by 4 bases, with 20 bases between. The CDR3 is 15 residues long. In germline, CDR1 is MDHEN, CDR2 SYDVKM. CDR3 bases: TGTGCCAGCCGGGACCCCCCGGAATCGACCACTGAAGCTTTCTTT. Encoded protein: CASRDPPESTTEAFF.

The V call is TRBV15, the J call TRBJ1-5; weak D call: TRBD1 (5 bases). The CDR3 spans 15 residues. Trimming cost V 0 bases and J 5 bases, with 11 bases left between them. The germline gives CDR1 LNHNV, CDR2 YYDKDF (reference sequence). CDR3 amino acids: CATSRDWIGDQPQHF. CDR3 bases: TGTGCCACCAGCAGAGATTGGATAGGGGATCAGCCCCAGCATTTT.

This chain uses TRBV11-2 with TRBJ1-1; the D is unclear. CDR1 and CDR2 (germline): SGHAT, FQNNGV. V shed 0 bases and J shed 6 bases, with 5 bases lying between them. This CDR3 region has 12 residues. The CDR3 protein is CASSLDRSEAFF. CDR3 nucleotides: TGTGCCAGCAGCTTAGATCGGTCTGAAGCTTTCTTT.

This clone was detected only once. V gene TRBV19 combines with J gene TRBJ2-6, with 11 positions matching TRBD1. Germline CDR1 is LNHDA and CDR2 is SQIVND (reference sequence). The V segment lost 8 bases and the J segment 5 bases; nucleotides outside the gene matches: 5. The CDR3 length is 15 residues. The CDR3 sequence is CASRDRGGRANVLTF. The CDR3 DNA reads TGTGCCAGTCGGGACAGGGGGGGCAGGGCCAACGTCCTGACTTTC.

The chain has TRBV9 and TRBJ2-7; the D gene is possibly TRBD1 (6 bases). V was pared by 4 bases and J by 0 bases, with 14 bases between. This CDR3 contains 15 residues. The germline gives CDR1 SGDLS, CDR2 YYNGEE. DNA of the CDR3: TGTGCCAGCAGCCAAGGACAGTCCAGCTCCTACGAGCAGTACTTC. Translated, it gives CASSQGQSSSYEQYF.

This chain connects TRBV7-9 to TRBJ1-5; D gene ambiguous. Germline V gene data show CDR1 as SEHNR and CDR2 as FQNEAQ (reference sequence). The CDR3 is 14 amino acids. V gave up 3 bases and J gave up 6 bases, with 12 bases separating them. The DNA of the CDR3 is TGTGCCAGCAGCTTTAGAACCGAGGGTCAGCCCCAGCATTTT. This translates into CASSFRTEGQPQHF.

The gene calls are TRBV5-1 and TRBJ2-1; 11 positions match TRBD2. This CDR3 has 15 residues. Germline CDR1 reads SGHRS; CDR2 reads YFSETQ. Trimming at V came to 4 bases and at J to 9 bases, leaving 9 bases not matched to a gene. CDR3 loop: CASSQLAGGGREQFF. The CDR3 nucleotides are TGCGCCAGCAGCCAGCTAGCGGGAGGCGGTCGTGAGCAGTTCTTC.

J is TRBJ2-1 and V is TRBV11-3; TRBD2 matches 7 bases. CDR1 is SGHNT and CDR2 is YENEEA in the germline V gene. With 0 bases clipped from V and 2 bases from J, the junction kept 10 bases outside the gene matches. The CDR3 is 18 residues long. The CDR3 spells CASSLESMGGTTYNEQFF. CDR3 nucleotides: TGTGCCAGCAGCTTAGAATCGATGGGTGGGACTACCTACAATGAGCAGTTCTTC.